This entry lists 9 T cell receptor beta chains sequenced from one sample in a study of cytomegalovirus exposure and HLA in healthy donors. PCR was performed using 60 Vbeta and 13 Jbeta primers. Using immunoSEQ multiplex PCR, the repertoire was profiled, and TCRdb retains in-frame clones only, with some absent. The sample has fewer than 150,000 clones, around 72% seen once. Sequenced sample: PBMCs. All receptors derive from a human donor in good health.

This clone was observed a few times. The chain combines TRBV2 with TRBJ2-3; TRBD2 is a possible D gene (6 bases). Germline assignment: CDR1 SNHLY and CDR2 FYNNEI. Trimming left V 6 bases short and J 6 bases short, with 19 bases between. The CDR3 is 15 amino acids. In DNA, the CDR3 is TGTGCCAGCAGGGTTCGACTAGTAGGGACTGATACGCAGTATTTT. Translating it yields CASRVRLVGTDTQYF.

The rearrangement joins TRBV5-1 to TRBJ2-7, with TRBD1 matching 11 bases. CDR1 is SGHRS and CDR2 is YFSETQ in the germline V gene. The V gene end was trimmed by 2 bases and the J gene end by 3 bases; junction bases not matched to a gene: 10. The CDR3 sequence is 17 residues long. CDR3 nucleotide sequence: TGCGCCAGCAGCTTAGAAGCTCACGGGACAGGGGGCTACGAGCAGTACTTC. As protein: CASSLEAHGTGGYEQYF.

The J gene is TRBJ2-3, the V gene TRBV6-5; the match to TRBD2 covers 10 bases. Unmatched junction bases numbered 6, after V lost 6 bases and J lost 6 bases. Germline assignment: CDR1 MNHEY and CDR2 SVGAGI. The CDR3 runs 14 residues. The CDR3 DNA reads TGTGCCAGCAGCCCAGCGGGAGGGCGGGATACGCAGTATTTT. Translating it yields CASSPAGGRDTQYF.

This clone was seen ten or more times. The chain has TRBV7-9 and TRBJ2-3, with 7 nucleotides matching TRBD1. V gave up 2 bases and J gave up 2 bases; unmatched junction bases: 4. The CDR3 covers 15 residues. Germline loops: CDR1 SEHNR, CDR2 FQNEAQ (reference sequence). CDR3 nucleotide sequence: TGTGCCAGCAGCTTAAACACAGGGGACACAGATACGCAGTATTTT. Translated: CASSLNTGDTDTQYF.

This clone was counted once. V is TRBV10-3 and J is TRBJ1-5, with a tentative D call TRBD1 (6 bases). Germline V CDR1 and CDR2: ENHRY, SYGVKD. The CDR3 spans 13 residues. Trimming stripped 6 bases from V and 7 bases from J, with 13 bases between. CDR3 protein: CAISQSGGQPQHF. In nucleotides, the CDR3 is TGTGCCATCAGCCAATCGGGGGGCCAGCCCCAGCATTTT.

V is TRBV30 and J is TRBJ1-5; 10 nucleotides match TRBD1. The germline V gene encodes CDR1 GTSNPN and CDR2 SVGIG (reference sequence). J gave up 7 bases and V 1 base, and 7 bases lay outside the gene matches. CDR3 size: 15 residues. The CDR3 here is CAWSGGTGDYQPQHF. CDR3 bases: TGTGCCTGGAGTGGGGGGACAGGGGATTACCAGCCCCAGCATTTT.

DNA of the CDR3: TGCGCCAGCAGCTCCACTAGCGGGATCAGTCTAGATACGCAGTATTTT. It codes for CASSSTSGISLDTQYF. This chain connects TRBV5-1 to TRBJ2-3; TRBD2 agrees at 10 bases. The germline V gene has CDR1 SGHRS and CDR2 YFSETQ. The V segment lost 3 bases and the J segment 5 bases; nucleotides outside the gene matches: 9. The CDR3 runs to 16 residues.

This clone occurred once. V usage is TRBV6-1 and J usage is TRBJ1-5; TRBD1 aligns across 11 bases. This CDR3 has 15 amino acids. Germline V gene sequence: CDR1 MNHNS, CDR2 SASEGT. V gave up 7 bases and J gave up 5 bases; unmatched junction bases: 7. The CDR3 bases are TGTGCCAGCACCGGACAGGGGGCACGTCATCAGCCCCAGCATTTT. Protein sequence: CASTGQGARHQPQHF.

V gene TRBV27 combines with J gene TRBJ1-4; TRBD1 aligns across 7 bases. The CDR3 is 14 residues long. V was pared by 5 bases and J by 8 bases, with 8 bases of the junction left unmatched. Per the germline V gene, CDR1 is MNHEY and CDR2 is SMNVEV (reference sequence). CDR3 region: CASSPRDREEKLFF. DNA for the CDR3: TGTGCCAGCAGTCCCCGGGACAGAGAGGAAAAACTGTTTTTT. The whole variable domain, remainder taken from reference TRBV27 and TRBJ1-4, is EAQVTQNPRYLITVTGKKLTVTCSQNMNHEYMSWYRQDPGLGLRQIYYSMNVEVTDKGDVPEGYKVSRKEKRNFPLILESPSPNQTSLYFCASSPRDREEKLFFGSGTQLSVL.